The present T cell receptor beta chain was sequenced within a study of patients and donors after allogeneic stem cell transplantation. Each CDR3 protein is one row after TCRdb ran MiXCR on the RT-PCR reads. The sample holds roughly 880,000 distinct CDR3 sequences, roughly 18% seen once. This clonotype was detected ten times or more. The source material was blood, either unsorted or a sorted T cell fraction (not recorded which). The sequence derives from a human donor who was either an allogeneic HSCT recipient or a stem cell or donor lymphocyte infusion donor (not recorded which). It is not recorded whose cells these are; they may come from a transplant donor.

CDR3 amino acids: CASSFGRGTTEAFF. The CDR3 nucleotides are TGTGCCAGCAGTTTCGGCAGGGGGACCACTGAAGCTTTCTTT. V usage is TRBV12-3 or TRBV12-4 and J usage is TRBJ1-1, with TRBD1 matching 7 bases. The V and J ends lost 3 bases and 4 bases, in that order; junction bases with no gene match: 5. CDR3 length: 14 amino acids.